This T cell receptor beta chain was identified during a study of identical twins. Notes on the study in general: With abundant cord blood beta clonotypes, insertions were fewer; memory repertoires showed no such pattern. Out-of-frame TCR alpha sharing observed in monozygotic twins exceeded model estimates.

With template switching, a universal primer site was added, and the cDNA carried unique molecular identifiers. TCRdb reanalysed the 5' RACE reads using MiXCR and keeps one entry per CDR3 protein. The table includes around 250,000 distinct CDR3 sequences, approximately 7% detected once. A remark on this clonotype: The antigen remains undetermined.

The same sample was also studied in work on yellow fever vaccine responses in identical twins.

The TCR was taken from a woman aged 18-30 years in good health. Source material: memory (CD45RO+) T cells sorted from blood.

In DNA form, the CDR3 reads TGCGCCAGCAGTGACCAGGGGACAGCTAGCACAGATACGCAGTATTTT. Translating it yields CASSDQGTASTDTQYF. The chain uses TRBV10-1 and TRBJ2-3; 7 positions match TRBD1. The CDR3 totals 16 residues. Germline trimming cut 3 bases from V and 0 bases from J; bases unmatched to any gene: 6. The germline gives CDR1 WNHNN, CDR2 SYGVQD (reference sequence).